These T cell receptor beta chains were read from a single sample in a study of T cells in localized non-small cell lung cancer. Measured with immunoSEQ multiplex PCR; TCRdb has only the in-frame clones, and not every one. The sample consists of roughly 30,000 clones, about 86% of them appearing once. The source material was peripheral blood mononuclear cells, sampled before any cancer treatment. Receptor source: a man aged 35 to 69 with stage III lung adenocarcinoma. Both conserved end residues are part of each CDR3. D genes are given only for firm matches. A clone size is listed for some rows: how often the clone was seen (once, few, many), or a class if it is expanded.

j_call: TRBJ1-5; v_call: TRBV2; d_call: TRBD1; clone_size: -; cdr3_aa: CASRTGVSNQPQHF; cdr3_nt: TGTGCCAGCAGAACAGGGGTTAGCAATCAGCCCCAGCATTTT
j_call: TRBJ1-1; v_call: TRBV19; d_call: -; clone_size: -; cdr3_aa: CASSTSYNTEAFF; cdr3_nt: TGTGCCAGTAGTACCTCCTACAACACTGAAGCTTTCTTT
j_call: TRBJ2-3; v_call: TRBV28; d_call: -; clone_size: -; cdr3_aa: CASSLFSGDTDTQYF; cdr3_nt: TGTGCCAGCAGTTTATTCAGCGGAGACACAGATACGCAGTATTTT
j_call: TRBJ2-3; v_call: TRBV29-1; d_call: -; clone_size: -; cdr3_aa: CSVESGVGTDTQYF; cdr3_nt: TGCAGCGTTGAATCAGGGGTGGGCACAGATACGCAGTATTTT
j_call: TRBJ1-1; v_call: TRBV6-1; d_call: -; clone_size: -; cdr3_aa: CASRTGRFTEAFF; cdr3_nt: TGTGCCAGCAGGACCGGGAGGTTTACTGAAGCTTTCTTT
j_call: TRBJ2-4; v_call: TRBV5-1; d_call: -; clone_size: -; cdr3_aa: CASSFGRENIQYF; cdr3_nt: TGCGCCAGCAGCTTTGGCCGAGAAAACATTCAGTACTTC
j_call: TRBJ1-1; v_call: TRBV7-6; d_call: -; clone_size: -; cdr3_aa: CASSLAIRGTEAFF; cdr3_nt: TGTGCCAGCAGCTTAGCAATCAGGGGAACTGAAGCTTTCTTT
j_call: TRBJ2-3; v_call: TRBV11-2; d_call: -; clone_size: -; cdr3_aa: CASSSKAESDTQYF; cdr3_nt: TGTGCCAGCAGCTCGAAAGCGGAATCAGATACGCAGTATTTT
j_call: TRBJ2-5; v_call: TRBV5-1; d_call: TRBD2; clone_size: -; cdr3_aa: CASSLAVSGRAGETQYF; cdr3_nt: TGCGCCAGCAGCTTGGCGGTTAGCGGGAGGGCCGGCGAGACCCAGTACTTC
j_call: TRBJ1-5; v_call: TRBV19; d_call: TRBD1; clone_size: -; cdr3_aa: CASRGGAAQPQHF; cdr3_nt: TGTGCCAGTAGAGGGGGCGCCGCTCAGCCCCAGCATTTT
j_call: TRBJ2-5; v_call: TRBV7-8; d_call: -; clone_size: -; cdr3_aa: CASSSRGSARETQYF; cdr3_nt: TGTGCCAGCAGCTCCAGGGGCTCGGCAAGAGAGACCCAGTACTTC
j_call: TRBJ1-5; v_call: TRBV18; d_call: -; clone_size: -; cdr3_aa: CASSPGYSQPQHF; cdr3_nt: TGTGCCAGCTCACCGGGGTACAGTCAGCCCCAGCATTTT
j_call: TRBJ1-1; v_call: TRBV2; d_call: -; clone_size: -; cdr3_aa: CASTKGLTNTEAFF; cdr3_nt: TGTGCCAGCACCAAGGGGCTGACGAACACTGAAGCTTTCTTT
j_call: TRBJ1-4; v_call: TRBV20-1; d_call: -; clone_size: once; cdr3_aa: CSARDQLGVF; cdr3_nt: TGCAGTGCTAGAGACCAGCTAGGGGTTTTT
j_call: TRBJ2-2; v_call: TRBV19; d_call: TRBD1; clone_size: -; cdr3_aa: CASSSQGATGELFF; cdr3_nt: TGTGCCAGTAGTTCACAGGGGGCCACCGGGGAGCTGTTTTTT
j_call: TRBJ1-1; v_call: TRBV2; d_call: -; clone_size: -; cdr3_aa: CASRGRNTEAFF; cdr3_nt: TGTGCCAGCCGGGGAAGGAACACTGAAGCTTTTTTT
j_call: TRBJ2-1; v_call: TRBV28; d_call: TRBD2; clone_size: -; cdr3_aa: CASSLPGGNEQFF; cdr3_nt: TGTGCCAGCAGCCTCCCCGGGGGGAATGAGCAGTTCTTC
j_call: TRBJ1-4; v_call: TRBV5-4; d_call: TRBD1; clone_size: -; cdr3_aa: CASSRQGSNEKLFF; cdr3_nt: TGTGCCAGCAGCCGACAGGGATCAAATGAAAAACTGTTTTTT
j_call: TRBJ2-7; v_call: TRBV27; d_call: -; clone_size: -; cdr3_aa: CASSFSVQGRREQYF; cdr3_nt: TGTGCCAGCAGTTTTAGTGTACAGGGGAGGCGGGAGCAGTACTTC
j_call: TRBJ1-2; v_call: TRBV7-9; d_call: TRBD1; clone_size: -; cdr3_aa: CASSPGQGYGYTF; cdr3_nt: TGTGCCAGCAGCCCGGGACAGGGCTATGGCTACACCTTC
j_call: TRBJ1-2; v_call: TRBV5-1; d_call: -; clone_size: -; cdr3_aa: CASSLVFDSLYGYTF; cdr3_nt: TGCGCCAGCAGCTTGGTCTTCGACAGCCTCTATGGCTACACCTTC
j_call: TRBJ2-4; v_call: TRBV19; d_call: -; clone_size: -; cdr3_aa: CASKDALAKNIQYF; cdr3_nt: TGTGCCAGCAAGGACGCTCTAGCCAAAAACATTCAGTACTTC
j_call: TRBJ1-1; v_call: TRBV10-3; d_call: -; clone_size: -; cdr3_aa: CASSEGGRTEAFF; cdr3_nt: TGTGCCTCCAGTGAGGGGGGTCGTACTGAAGCTTTCTTT
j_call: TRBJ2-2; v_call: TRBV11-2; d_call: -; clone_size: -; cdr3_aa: CASSLAMEYTGELFF; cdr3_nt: TGTGCCAGCAGCTTAGCTATGGAGTACACCGGGGAGCTGTTTTTT
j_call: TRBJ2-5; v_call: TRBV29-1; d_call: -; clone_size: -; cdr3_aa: CSAHPGSETQYF; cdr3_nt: TGCAGCGCCCACCCGGGGTCCGAGACCCAGTACTTC
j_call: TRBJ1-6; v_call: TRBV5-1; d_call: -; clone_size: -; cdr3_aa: CAGNTRQAPLHF; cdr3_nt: TGCGCCGGGAACACAAGGCAAGCGCCCCTCCACTTT
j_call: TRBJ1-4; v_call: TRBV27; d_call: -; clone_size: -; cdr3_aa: CASSTQGIPNEKLFF; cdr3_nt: TGTGCCAGCAGTACCCAGGGAATCCCTAATGAAAAACTGTTTTTT
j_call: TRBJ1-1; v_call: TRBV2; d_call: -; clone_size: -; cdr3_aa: CASSEQIGGTEAFF; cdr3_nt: TGTGCCAGCAGTGAACAGATTGGTGGCACTGAAGCTTTCTTT
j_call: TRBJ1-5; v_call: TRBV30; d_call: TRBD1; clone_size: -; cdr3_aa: CAWSPGQPNQPQHF; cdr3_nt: TGTGCCTGGAGCCCGGGACAGCCGAATCAGCCCCAGCATTTT
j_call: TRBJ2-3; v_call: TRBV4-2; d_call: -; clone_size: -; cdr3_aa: CASSQARGTQYF; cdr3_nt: TGTGCCAGCAGCCAAGCAAGAGGTACGCAGTATTTT
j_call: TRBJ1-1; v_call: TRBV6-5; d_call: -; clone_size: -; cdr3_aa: CASSYANTEAFF; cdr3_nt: TGTGCCAGCAGTTATGCGAACACTGAAGCTTTCTTT
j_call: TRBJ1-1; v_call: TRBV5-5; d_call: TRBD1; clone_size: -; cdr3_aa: CASSSRTGAGTEAFF; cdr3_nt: TGTGCCAGCAGCTCCCGGACAGGGGCGGGCACTGAAGCTTTCTTT
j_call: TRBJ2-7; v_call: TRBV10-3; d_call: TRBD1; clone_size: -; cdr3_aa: CAISVRQGANEQYF; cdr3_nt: TGTGCCATCAGTGTTCGACAGGGGGCCAACGAGCAGTACTTC
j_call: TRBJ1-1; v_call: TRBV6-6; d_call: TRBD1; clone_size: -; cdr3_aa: CASIKGQGYEAFF; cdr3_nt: TGTGCCAGCATTAAGGGACAGGGCTATGAAGCTTTCTTT
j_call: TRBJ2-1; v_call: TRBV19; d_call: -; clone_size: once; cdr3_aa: CASSIIRTSYNEQFF; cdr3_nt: TGTGCCAGTAGTATAATCAGAACCTCCTACAATGAGCAGTTCTTC
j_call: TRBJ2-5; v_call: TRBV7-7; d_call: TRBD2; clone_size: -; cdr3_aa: CASSLARGIETQYF; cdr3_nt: TGTGCTAGCAGCTTAGCGCGGGGGATAGAGACCCAGTACTTC
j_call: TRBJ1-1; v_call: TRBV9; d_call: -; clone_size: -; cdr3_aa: CASSVEGGLLNTEAFF; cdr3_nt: TGTGCCAGCAGCGTAGAGGGGGGGCTGTTGAACACTGAAGCTTTCTTT
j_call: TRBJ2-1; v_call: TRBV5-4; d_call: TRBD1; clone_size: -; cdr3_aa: CASSRSGQGSYNEQFF; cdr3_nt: TGTGCCAGCAGCCGGTCGGGACAGGGCTCCTACAATGAGCAGTTCTTC
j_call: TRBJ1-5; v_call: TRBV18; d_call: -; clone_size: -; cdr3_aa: CASSPAGHGDQPQHF; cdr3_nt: TGTGCCAGCTCACCAGCAGGACACGGCGATCAGCCCCAGCATTTT
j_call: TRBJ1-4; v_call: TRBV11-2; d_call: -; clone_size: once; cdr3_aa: CASSLDYQGRGEKLFF; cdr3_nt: TGTGCCAGCAGCTTAGACTACCAGGGGAGGGGCGAAAAACTGTTTTTT
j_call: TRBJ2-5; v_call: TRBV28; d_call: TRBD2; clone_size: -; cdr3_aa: CASSLSLAEIDPQETQYF; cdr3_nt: TGTGCCAGCAGTTTATCGCTAGCGGAGATAGACCCTCAAGAGACCCAGTACTTC
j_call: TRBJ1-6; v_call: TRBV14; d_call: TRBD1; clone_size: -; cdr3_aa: CASSQVTGGRSPLHF; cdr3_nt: TGTGCCAGCAGCCAAGTAACAGGGGGAAGGTCACCCCTCCACTTT
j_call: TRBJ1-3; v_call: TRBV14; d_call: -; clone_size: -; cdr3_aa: CASSQDMHTIYF; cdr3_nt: TGTGCCAGCAGCCAAGACATGCACACCATATATTTT
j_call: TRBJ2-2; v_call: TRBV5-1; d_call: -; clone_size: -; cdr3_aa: CASSLSDTPSTGELFF; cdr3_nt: TGCGCCAGCAGCTTGTCGGACACCCCGTCCACCGGGGAGCTGTTTTTT
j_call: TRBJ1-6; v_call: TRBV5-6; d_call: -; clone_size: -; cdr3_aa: CASSLGPVSRGPLHF; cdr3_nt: TGTGCCAGCAGCTTGGGTCCAGTTTCTCGAGGGCCCCTCCACTTT